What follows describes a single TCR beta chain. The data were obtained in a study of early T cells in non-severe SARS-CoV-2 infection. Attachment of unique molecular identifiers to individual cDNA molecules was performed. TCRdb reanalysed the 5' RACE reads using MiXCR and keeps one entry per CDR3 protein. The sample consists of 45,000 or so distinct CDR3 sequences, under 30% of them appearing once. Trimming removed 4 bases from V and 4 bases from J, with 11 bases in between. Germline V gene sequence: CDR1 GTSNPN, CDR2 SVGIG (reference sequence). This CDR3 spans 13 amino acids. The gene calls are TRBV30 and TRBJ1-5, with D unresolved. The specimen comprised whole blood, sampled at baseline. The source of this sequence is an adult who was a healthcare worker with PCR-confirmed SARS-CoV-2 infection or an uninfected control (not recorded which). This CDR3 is CAWTVAPNQPQHF. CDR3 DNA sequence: TGTGCCTGGACAGTAGCTCCTAATCAGCCCCAGCATTTT.